A single sample is the source of the 30 T cell receptor beta chains below, sequenced in a study of blood T cell repertoires in COVID-19. The protocol was immunoSEQ multiplex PCR, while the TCRdb copy is restricted to in-frame clones and leaves out a portion. This sample has around 68,000 clones, with about nine tenths found just once. The sample taken for sequencing was peripheral blood. The receptors come from a human donor in a cohort sampled during active COVID-19.

Note on this clone: At one of its ends the junction is not consistent with the germline gene, which may arise from a read error. The V call is TRBV6-2 or TRBV6-3, the J call TRBJ1-5; D possibly corresponds to TRBD1 (6 bases). Germline lookup yields CDR1 MNHEY and CDR2 SVGEGT. The CDR3 loop spans 12 amino acids. The CDR3 here is CASSPDRQKFYF. The CDR3 bases are TGTGCCAGCAGCCCAGACAGGCAGAAGTTCTACTTT.

This chain uses TRBV19 with TRBJ1-1, with D hard to call. This CDR3 comprises 13 residues. Looked up from germline, CDR1 is LNHDA and CDR2 is SQIVND (reference sequence). Deletions cut 3 bases from V and 1 base from J, with 6 bases between. For the CDR3, the DNA is TGTGCCAGTAGTATTTCACAGAACACTGAAGCTTTCTTT. This translates into CASSISQNTEAFF.

This chain joins TRBV27 and TRBJ2-7; D is uncertain. V dropped 3 bases and J dropped 0 bases, with 9 bases sitting between them. The CDR3 sequence is 14 residues long. Germline V gives CDR1 MNHEY, CDR2 SMNVEV (reference sequence). CDR3: CASSFRSSSYEQYF. The CDR3 DNA is TGTGCCAGCAGTTTTAGGTCTAGCTCCTACGAGCAGTACTTC.

This chain connects TRBV14 to TRBJ2-1; D might be TRBD1 (6 bases). The germline gives CDR1 SGHDN, CDR2 FVKESK. The CDR3 runs 14 residues. The V and J ends lost 0 bases and 9 bases respectively, with 12 bases between them. CDR3 nucleotide sequence: TGTGCCAGCAGCCAAGATATAATGGGGGCTGAGCAGTTCTTC. Translating gives CASSQDIMGAEQFF.

The V and J genes are TRBV18 and TRBJ1-2, with 7 bases identical to TRBD1. Per the germline V gene, CDR1 is KGHSH and CDR2 is LQKENI. V gave up 1 base and J gave up 4 bases; unmatched junction bases: 6. The CDR3 loop spans 15 amino acids. The CDR3 loop is CASSPQGAKAYGYTF. In nucleotides, the CDR3 is TGTGCCAGCTCACCACAGGGGGCAAAGGCCTATGGCTACACCTTC.

The V gene is TRBV5-1, the J gene TRBJ1-3; D unclear. V was cut by 4 bases and J by 0 bases, with 8 bases left in between. CDR3 size: 14 residues. CDR1 is SGHRS and CDR2 is YFSETQ in the germline V gene. The CDR3 region is CASSPGNSGNTIYF. CDR3 nucleotides: TGCGCCAGCAGCCCCGGGAACTCTGGAAACACCATATATTTT. Drawing the rest from reference TRBV5-1 and TRBJ1-3, the complete variable domain is KAGVTQTPRYLIKTRGQQVTLSCSPISGHRSVSWYQQTPGQGLQFLFEYFSETQRNKGNFPGRFSGRQFSNSRSEMNVSTLELGDSALYLCASSPGNSGNTIYFGEGSWLTVV.

This rearrangement joins TRBV6-2 or TRBV6-3 to TRBJ1-2; D remains unclear. The CDR3 contains 13 residues. Germline loops: CDR1 MNHEY, CDR2 SVGEGT. V was pared by 2 bases and J by 7 bases, with 11 bases between. DNA for the CDR3: TGTGCCAGCAGTTACGAGGGATTAGGTGGCTACACCTTC. This codes for CASSYEGLGGYTF.

The chain has TRBV3-1 (or the pseudogene TRBV3-2) and TRBJ2-5; 7 nucleotides align to TRBD1. The V segment lost 3 bases and the J segment 1 base; nucleotides outside the gene matches: 2. CDR1 is LGHDT, CDR2 YNNKEL, per germline (reference sequence). CDR3 length: 14 residues. CDR3 DNA sequence: TGTGCCAGCAGCCACAGGGGGTTCCAAGAGACCCAGTACTTC. Translating it yields CASSHRGFQETQYF.

The chain uses TRBV11-2 and TRBJ2-3; 10 bases match TRBD1. The length of the CDR3 is 16 residues. With 1 base clipped from V and 0 bases from J, the junction kept 1 base outside the gene matches. The V gene's germline CDR1 is SGHAT and CDR2 FQNNGV. The CDR3 here is CASSLGTGGSTDTQYF. Here the CDR3 DNA reads TGTGCCAGCAGCTTAGGGACAGGGGGAAGCACAGATACGCAGTATTTT.

This clone was detected only once. The gene calls are TRBV24-1 and TRBJ1-5; D is ambiguous. V was trimmed by 3 bases and J by 1 base, leaving 12 bases between them. Germline loops: CDR1 KGHDR, CDR2 SFDVKD. This CDR3 spans 16 amino acids. CDR3 DNA: TGTGCCACCAGTGATGGCTCGGGGTCCAGCAATCAGCCCCAGCATTTT. Residues: CATSDGSGSSNQPQHF.

This clone was seen a single time. This rearrangement joins TRBV28 to TRBJ2-1; 7 bases are shared with TRBD1. V lost 7 bases and J lost 3; bases outside the gene matches: 6. Germline CDR1 and CDR2: MDHEN and SYDVKM. CDR3 size: 14 residues. DNA of the CDR3: TGTGCCAGCACCAAGACAGGGATCTACAATGAGCAGTTCTTC. Translating it yields CASTKTGIYNEQFF.

The chain uses TRBV27 and TRBJ2-7; D is unresolved. Per the germline V gene, CDR1 is MNHEY and CDR2 is SMNVEV (reference sequence). The CDR3 spans 15 residues. Trimming took 3 bases from V and 0 from J, leaving 12 bases between them. The CDR3 DNA follows: TGTGCCAGCAGTTTCCGCAGGATAAGCTCCTACGAGCAGTACTTC. Its translation: CASSFRRISSYEQYF.

The gene calls are TRBV6-2 or TRBV6-3 and TRBJ1-5; 7 positions agree with TRBD1. Germline assignment: CDR1 MNHEY and CDR2 SVGEGT. The CDR3 covers 18 residues. The V gene end was trimmed by 4 bases and the J gene end by 5 bases; junction bases not matched to a gene: 17. The CDR3 loop reads CASSSSDRASVLDQPQHF. The CDR3 nucleotides read TGTGCCAGCAGTTCATCAGACAGGGCCTCGGTGCTCGATCAGCCCCAGCATTTT.

The chain is built from TRBV27 and TRBJ2-7; D may be TRBD2 (6 bases). The germline V gene encodes CDR1 MNHEY and CDR2 SMNVEV (reference sequence). This CDR3 region has 16 residues. Trimming pared 2 bases from V and 2 bases from J, leaving 16 bases between. The CDR3 DNA sequence: TGTGCCAGCAGTTTAGGCCTAGGGACTGCTACCTACGAGCAGTACTTC. Amino acid sequence: CASSLGLGTATYEQYF.

The V and J genes are TRBV11-3 and TRBJ1-1; D ambiguous. This CDR3 spans 13 amino acids. Trimming shortened V by 5 bases and J by 6 bases, and 13 bases separated the two germline ends. CDR1 is SGHNT and CDR2 is YENEEA in the germline V gene. CDR3: CASSPTGGPEAFF. The CDR3 bases are TGTGCCAGCAGCCCCACGGGTGGCCCTGAAGCTTTCTTT.

CDR3 in DNA: TGTGCCAGCAGCTTAGCGGACATGGGTTCTGCAGATACGCAGTATTTT. Residues: CASSLADMGSADTQYF. The chain combines TRBV7-9 with TRBJ2-3; possibly TRBD1 for D (5 bases). V was shortened by 0 bases and J by 4 bases, with 14 bases between the two germline ends. Germline loops: CDR1 SEHNR, CDR2 FQNEAQ (reference sequence). The CDR3 consists of 16 residues.

The rearrangement uses TRBV7-2 and TRBJ2-7, with a possible D match to TRBD1 (6 bases). The V end was cut by 5 bases, the J end by 0 bases, with 11 bases between. The CDR3 extends over 14 amino acids. The germline gives CDR1 SGHTA, CDR2 FQGNSA. The CDR3 protein is CASSPGQFSYEQYF. The CDR3 nucleotides read TGTGCCAGCAGCCCAGGACAGTTCTCCTACGAGCAGTACTTC.

The V call is TRBV28, the J call TRBJ1-4, with a weak D call TRBD1 (5 bases). CDR3 length: 13 residues. Trimming stripped 6 bases from V and 5 bases from J, with 10 bases between. CDR1 is MDHEN, CDR2 SYDVKM, per germline. CDR3 region: CASRGGPNEKLFF. The CDR3 nucleotides read TGTGCCAGCAGGGGGGGACCCAATGAAAAACTGTTTTTT.

The V call is TRBV10-3, the J call TRBJ1-1; D is unclear. Trimming cost V 2 bases and J 1 base, with 8 bases left between them. CDR1 and CDR2 (germline): ENHRY, SYGVKD. The CDR3 runs 14 residues. CDR3 amino acids: CAISELFSNTEAFF. The CDR3 coding sequence is TGTGCCATCAGTGAGCTCTTTTCGAACACTGAAGCTTTCTTT.

The rearrangement uses TRBV7-9 and TRBJ2-7; 7 nucleotides line up with TRBD2. The CDR3 length is 14 residues. Germline V gives CDR1 SEHNR, CDR2 FQNEAQ (reference sequence). J lost 1 base, V lost 5 bases, and 5 bases had no gene match. In DNA, the CDR3 is TGTGCCAGCAGCACACGGACTAGTTCCTACGAGCAGTACTTC. Translating it yields CASSTRTSSYEQYF.

In nucleotides, the CDR3 is TGTGCCAGCAGCCCCCACCGAGACAGGGGACGATCTGGAAACACCATATATTTT. Protein sequence: CASSPHRDRGRSGNTIYF. This sequence joins TRBV3-1 (or the pseudogene TRBV3-2) and TRBJ1-3; TRBD1 agrees at 8 bases. V was pared by 4 bases and J by 1 base, with 12 bases of the junction left unmatched. Germline CDR1 is LGHDT and CDR2 is YNNKEL (reference sequence). The CDR3 consists of 18 residues.

This chain uses TRBV7-6 with TRBJ2-7; 7 bases agree with TRBD1. Germline-derived CDR1 and CDR2 are SGHVS and FNYEAQ. The CDR3 loop spans 14 amino acids. The V segment lost 3 bases and the J segment 1 base; nucleotides outside the gene matches: 3. This CDR3 is CASSLGTESYEQYF. CDR3 DNA sequence: TGTGCCAGCAGCTTGGGGACAGAATCCTACGAGCAGTACTTC.

The chain joins TRBV25-1 to TRBJ2-2; D perhaps matches TRBD2 (7 bases). The V gene lost 6 bases and the J gene lost 3 bases, with 17 bases spanning the gap. The germline V gene encodes CDR1 MGHDK and CDR2 SYGVNS. This CDR3 is 16 amino acids long. The CDR3 sequence: CASRPYGGHDTGELFF. CDR3 DNA sequence: TGTGCCAGCAGGCCGTACGGGGGGCATGACACCGGGGAGCTGTTTTTT. Variable domain in full (rest from reference TRBV25-1 and TRBJ2-2): EADIYQTPRYLVIGTGKKITLECSQTMGHDKMYWYQQDPGMELHLIHYSYGVNSTEKGDLSSESTVSRIRTEHFPLTLESARPSHTSQYLCASRPYGGHDTGELFFGEGSRLTVL.

Only one count was recorded for this clone. V usage is TRBV6-2 or TRBV6-3 and J usage is TRBJ1-2, with D possibly being TRBD1 (6 bases). The CDR3 runs to 14 residues. Germline V lookup: CDR1 MNHEY, CDR2 SVGEGT. With 5 bases removed from V and 6 bases from J, the gap between germline ends came to 16 bases. The CDR3 here is CASSTLRGMHGYTF. In nucleotides, the CDR3 is TGTGCCAGCAGTACCTTAAGGGGGATGCATGGCTACACCTTC.

Remarks on this clone: Sequence at one end of the junction differs from germline and may be a read error. This chain uses TRBV28 with TRBJ2-7; 9 nucleotides align to TRBD1. CDR1 is MDHEN, CDR2 SYDVKM, per germline. The CDR3 covers 14 residues. CDR3 DNA sequence: TGTGCCAGCAGTCCAGGACAGGGGACGTACGAGCAGTGCTTC. This gives the protein CASSPGQGTYEQCF.

The J gene is TRBJ2-6, the V gene TRBV14, with D uncertain. This CDR3 has 17 residues. V was pared by 2 bases and J by 0 bases, with 11 bases between. Germline CDR1 SGHDN, CDR2 FVKESK. The CDR3: CASSQLQLISGANVLTF. CDR3 coding DNA: TGTGCCAGCAGCCAACTCCAGTTAATCTCTGGGGCCAACGTCCTGACTTTC.

This chain joins TRBV9 and TRBJ2-1; 11 nucleotides match TRBD2. CDR1 is SGDLS and CDR2 is YYNGEE in the germline V gene. With 1 base clipped from V and 7 bases from J, the junction kept 7 bases outside the gene matches. This CDR3 is built from 16 residues. The CDR3 nucleotides are TGTGCCAGCAGCGTACTACTAGCGGGAGAGGAGAATGAGCAGTTCTTC. It yields the protein CASSVLLAGEENEQFF.

V usage is TRBV27 and J usage is TRBJ2-4, with TRBD1 as a possible D gene (7 bases). Between the trimmed V and J ends, which lost 8 bases and 3 bases, there was a span of 11 bases. CDR1 is MNHEY, CDR2 SMNVEV, per germline (reference sequence). The CDR3 runs to 13 residues. The CDR3 DNA reads as TGTGCCAGCCGGCAGGGGGGCAAAAACATTCAGTACTTC. Residues: CASRQGGKNIQYF.

The chain recombines TRBV5-4 with TRBJ1-4; 7 nucleotides match TRBD1. This CDR3 has 13 amino acids. Germline V gene data show CDR1 as SGHNT and CDR2 as YYREEE (reference sequence). Trimming took 4 bases from V and 7 from J; bases not matched to a gene: 4. CDR3 residues: CASSDDRAEKLFF. The CDR3 DNA is TGTGCCAGCAGCGACGACAGGGCTGAAAAACTGTTTTTT.

V usage is TRBV12-5 and J usage is TRBJ2-5; no reliable D call. The V end lost 2 bases, the J end lost 5 bases, and 6 bases lay between the germline ends. This CDR3 has 12 amino acids. CDR1 and CDR2 (germline): LGHNT, FRNRAP. The CDR3 region is CASGLTAETQYF. The DNA for the CDR3 is TGTGCTAGTGGTTTGACCGCGGAGACCCAGTACTTC.